These 13 T cell receptor beta chains originate from one sample sequenced in a study of T cell responses to AZD1222 COVID-19 vaccine. TCRdb keeps only in-frame clones here, not all; method: immunoSEQ multiplex PCR. The sample consists of some 170,000 clones, around 90% of them appearing once. Sequences were derived from peripheral blood, sampled on day 0 of AZD1222 vaccination. The origin of the receptors is an adult in good health.

The CDR3 DNA reads as TGTGCCAGTAGCATGGACACACGGAACACTGAAGCTTTCTTT. Amino acids: CASSMDTRNTEAFF. The chain recombines TRBV19 with TRBJ1-1; maybe TRBD1 (5 bases). Germline CDR1 LNHDA, CDR2 SQIVND (reference sequence). Trimming pared 6 bases from V and 1 base from J, leaving 12 bases between. This CDR3 region has 14 residues.

The rearrangement joins TRBV29-1 to TRBJ1-1; 9 bases line up with TRBD1. The CDR3 spans 14 residues. Germline values: CDR1 SQVTM, CDR2 ANQGSEA. V trimming: 6 bases; J trimming: 0 bases; junction bases outside the gene matches: 5. CDR3 residues: CSVIQGAVNTEAFF. CDR3 DNA: TGCAGCGTAATACAGGGGGCAGTGAACACTGAAGCTTTCTTT.

This clone was counted a few times. This chain connects TRBV19 to TRBJ2-7; perhaps TRBD2 as D (6 bases). The CDR3 consists of 13 residues. With 4 bases removed from V and 3 bases from J, the gap between germline ends came to 10 bases. Germline V gene data show CDR1 as LNHDA and CDR2 as SQIVND (reference sequence). The CDR3 reads CASSTGLLYEQYF. CDR3 nucleotide sequence: TGTGCCAGTAGTACCGGACTACTCTACGAGCAGTACTTC.

V and J are TRBV2 and TRBJ1-2, with TRBD1 matching over 8 bases. V was clipped by 0 bases and J by 4 bases; unmatched bases: 7. The CDR3 is made up of 16 amino acids. Germline V lookup: CDR1 SNHLY, CDR2 FYNNEI. The CDR3 coding sequence is TGTGCCAGCAGTGAAGCCGGACCGGGACAGGTCTATGGCTACACCTTC. It encodes CASSEAGPGQVYGYTF.

V and J are TRBV28 and TRBJ1-5; tentative D call: TRBD1 (5 bases). The germline CDR1 and CDR2 sequences are MDHEN and SYDVKM. The CDR3 is made up of 16 amino acids. The V and J ends lost 4 bases and 3 bases respectively, with 16 bases between them. The CDR3, as DNA: TGTGCCAGCAGTTCCTCGGGGAGGGGAAACAATCAGCCCCAGCATTTT. Amino acid sequence: CASSSSGRGNNQPQHF.

The chain uses TRBV7-9 and TRBJ2-1, with D possibly being TRBD2 (6 bases). The germline V gene has CDR1 SEHNR and CDR2 FQNEAQ (reference sequence). The CDR3 loop spans 12 amino acids. V lost 7 bases, J lost 7 bases, and 11 bases lay in between. CDR3 in amino acids: CASIFGGNEQFF. CDR3 coding DNA: TGTGCCAGCATCTTTGGAGGGAATGAGCAGTTCTTC.

V is TRBV2 and J is TRBJ1-2; D is undetermined. V lost 0 bases, J lost 4 bases, and 27 bases lay in between. Germline CDR1 SNHLY, CDR2 FYNNEI. The CDR3 sequence is 20 residues long. The CDR3 DNA follows: TGTGCCAGCAGTGAAGCGCTTCGGATGAAAGTCGGAGGGTTGAGCTATGGCTACACCTTC. Its translation is CASSEALRMKVGGLSYGYTF.

V and J are TRBV28 and TRBJ1-1; no firm D call. Germline loops: CDR1 MDHEN, CDR2 SYDVKM. The CDR3 totals 17 residues. V was pared by 6 bases and J by 0 bases, with 20 bases between. CDR3 in amino acids: CASRGRLLGKLNTEAFF. The DNA for the CDR3 is TGTGCCAGCAGAGGACGGCTCCTAGGCAAGTTGAACACTGAAGCTTTCTTT.

The gene calls are TRBV25-1 and TRBJ1-2, with 9 bases matching TRBD1. This CDR3 is 15 amino acids long. Germline CDR1 reads MGHDK; CDR2 reads SYGVNS. Trimming took 1 base from V and 7 from J; bases not matched to a gene: 7. The CDR3 DNA sequence: TGTGCCAGCAGTGAATCAGGACAGGGGAGCGGTGGCTACACCTTC. Protein: CASSESGQGSGGYTF.

The chain joins TRBV19 to TRBJ1-5, with 8 bases fitting TRBD1. V was pared by 3 bases and J by 0 bases, with 7 bases of the junction left unmatched. Germline V CDR1 and CDR2: LNHDA, SQIVND (reference sequence). This CDR3 comprises 17 residues. This CDR3 reads CASSIFGTGGSNQPQHF. DNA for the CDR3: TGTGCCAGTAGTATTTTCGGAACAGGGGGTAGCAATCAGCCCCAGCATTTT.

In its sample, this clone was seen once. This chain uses TRBV6-5 with TRBJ1-3, with TRBD1 identical over 9 bases. Germline values: CDR1 MNHEY, CDR2 SVGAGI. The length of the CDR3 is 15 residues. V lost 4 bases, J lost 3 bases, and 4 bases stayed unmatched. CDR3 nucleotide sequence: TGTGCCAGCAGTTGGGACAGGGATCGTGGAAACACCATATATTTT. Amino acids: CASSWDRDRGNTIYF.

The rearrangement uses TRBV30 and TRBJ1-3; 8 bases map to TRBD1. The V gene end was trimmed by 2 bases and the J gene end by 3 bases; junction bases not matched to a gene: 0. CDR3 size: 13 residues. Germline V gives CDR1 GTSNPN, CDR2 SVGIG (reference sequence). The CDR3 region is CAWSTGGGNTIYF. CDR3 nucleotides: TGTGCCTGGAGTACAGGGGGTGGAAACACCATATATTTT.

V is TRBV6-2 or TRBV6-3 and J is TRBJ2-1; D gene unclear. The V end lost 4 bases, the J end lost 9 bases, and 10 bases lay between the germline ends. CDR3 length: 12 amino acids. Looked up from germline, CDR1 is MNHEY and CDR2 is SVGEGT. CDR3 DNA sequence: TGTGCCAGCAGTTCTGTCCTACTTGAGCAGTTCTTC. Its protein product is CASSSVLLEQFF.